This T cell receptor beta chain appears in the sequencing data of a study of liver allograft versus peripheral blood T cells. Study-level information: Recipients' peripheral blood served as the comparator for T cell receptor repertoires in transplanted livers. Study results and caveats: There were reportedly differences between T cell receptor repertoires inside liver allografts and those in peripheral blood.

Germline CDR1 reads KGHSH; CDR2 reads LQKENI. This CDR3 is 12 amino acids long. Trimming took off 2 bases at V and 3 bases at J, with 4 bases between the two ends. Each CDR3 protein is one row after TCRdb ran MiXCR on the reads. In the table there are fewer than 13,000 distinct CDR3 sequences, approximately 17% of which are singletons. This clonotype rates as medium-sized. The antigen remains undetermined. The chain links TRBV18 to TRBJ1-2; D uncertain. This TCR was sampled from a human patient who had a liver transplant. Some T cells here may be from the graft donor. DNA of the CDR3: TGTGCCAGCTCACCAGGGGACTATGGCTACACCTTC. Its protein is CASSPGDYGYTF. The full variable domain, with the rest looked up from reference TRBV18 and TRBJ1-2, is NAGVMQNPRHLVRRRGQEARLRCSPMKGHSHVYWYRQLPEEGLKFMVYLQKENIIDESGMPKERFSAEFPKEGPSILRIQQVVRGDSAAYFCASSPGDYGYTFGSGTRLTVV.